The entry below gives a single TCR beta chain sequence along with its context. Stated time point: persistent/refractory GD, antithyroid drugs over 5 years with positive TRAb. Scientists built the TCR library using RNA that was extracted from PBMCs. This record belongs to a study of regulatory T cells in long-lasting Graves disease. To make TCR beta libraries, researchers used iRepertoire HTBI primers and Arm-PCR of CDR3 regions. TCRdb independently ran MiXCR on the multiplex PCR reads; one entry per CDR3 protein. The table has about 430,000 distinct CDR3 sequences, around 20% seen once. The CDR3 contains 16 residues. CDR1 is MDHEN and CDR2 is SYDVKM in the germline V gene. V dropped 7 bases and J dropped 4; count of bases not matched to a gene: 12.

This clonotype was sampled from a female donor with Graves disease. Material: peripheral blood mononuclear cells (PBMCs), obtained when the disease was refractory, from a patient treated with antithyroid drugs. The chain recombines TRBV28 with TRBJ2-1; 8 nucleotides line up with TRBD2. The CDR3 region is CASKLRSSGIYNEQFF. Here the CDR3 DNA reads TGTGCCAGCAAACTCCGGAGTAGCGGGATATACAATGAGCAGTTCTTC.